The TCR beta chain described here comes from a study of identical twins. Using its own MiXCR run on the 5' RACE reads, TCRdb lists one record per CDR3 protein. Here the sample spans about 240,000 distinct CDR3 sequences, 10% being singletons. The CDR3 runs to 14 residues. This clonotype was picked up a small number of times. The genes are TRBV21-1 and TRBJ2-3; TRBD1 is the table's D call and was not checked against the DNA. TRBV21-1 is an annotated pseudogene. The sequence was obtained from a man aged 50 to 60 in good health. The specimen was memory T cells sorted from blood. The CDR3 region has the DNA TGTGCCAGCAGCATCGGCGGCCCGAGGGATACGCAGTATTTT. Translating gives CASSIGGPRDTQYF.